This is a list of T cell receptor beta chains from one sample in a study of Graves' ophthalmopathy and Graves' hyperthyroidism. TCRdb processed the multiplex PCR reads anew with MiXCR; each CDR3 protein has one entry. Here the sample spans around 1.1 million distinct CDR3 sequences, 35% to 40% being singletons. The sample consisted of peripheral blood or thyroid tissue (not recorded which). These receptors were taken from an adult man with Graves' hyperthyroidism. Each CDR3 is given with its conserved first and last residue. The D gene is left open where the match is weak. Only some rows state a clone size, as once, few, many or a class for expanded clones.

v_call: TRBV2; clone_size: many; d_call: TRBD1; j_call: TRBJ2-6; cdr3_aa: CASRGGQGRTGANVLTF; cdr3_nt: TGTGCCAGCAGGGGAGGACAGGGGAGAACTGGGGCCAACGTCCTGACTTTC
v_call: TRBV5-1; clone_size: .; d_call: .; j_call: TRBJ2-7; cdr3_aa: CASSLGGGRGLSYEQYF; cdr3_nt: TGCGCCAGCAGCTTGGGGGGGGGCAGGGGATTGTCCTACGAGCAGTACTTC
v_call: TRBV20-1; clone_size: .; d_call: .; j_call: TRBJ2-7; cdr3_aa: CSGARAYEQYF; cdr3_nt: TGCAGTGGGGCTAGGGCCTACGAGCAGTACTTC
v_call: TRBV25-1; clone_size: .; d_call: TRBD1; j_call: TRBJ2-1; cdr3_aa: CASSEWVTDRSDNEQFF; cdr3_nt: TGTGCCAGCAGTGAATGGGTGACGGACAGGTCGGACAATGAGCAGTTCTTC
v_call: TRBV11-1; clone_size: .; d_call: .; j_call: TRBJ2-7; cdr3_aa: CASSKRSPQGRSYEQYF; cdr3_nt: TGTGCCAGCAGCAAAAGGAGCCCACAGGGACGATCCTACGAGCAGTACTTC
v_call: TRBV10-1; clone_size: many; d_call: .; j_call: TRBJ1-6; cdr3_aa: CASSEFVTGNSPLHF; cdr3_nt: TGCGCCAGCAGTGAATTCGTGACGGGAAATTCACCCCTCCACTTT
v_call: TRBV6-5; clone_size: few; d_call: TRBD2; j_call: TRBJ2-2; cdr3_aa: CASSIAGGTGELFF; cdr3_nt: TGTGCCAGCAGCATAGCGGGAGGCACCGGGGAGCTGTTTTTT
v_call: TRBV29-1; clone_size: .; d_call: .; j_call: TRBJ1-1; cdr3_aa: CSVSEQGKADTEAFF; cdr3_nt: TGCAGCGTATCGGAGCAGGGTAAGGCGGACACTGAAGCTTTCTTT
v_call: TRBV14; clone_size: many; d_call: .; j_call: TRBJ2-5; cdr3_aa: CASSQGPLGRLQYF; cdr3_nt: TGTGCCAGCAGCCAAGGACCGCTCGGTAGGCTGCAGTACTTC
v_call: TRBV5-4; clone_size: .; d_call: .; j_call: TRBJ1-2; cdr3_aa: CASSLEGFGNGYTF; cdr3_nt: TGTGCCAGCAGCTTGGAAGGGTTCGGAAATGGCTACACCTTC
v_call: TRBV19; clone_size: .; d_call: .; j_call: TRBJ1-5; cdr3_aa: CASSIEGTRNQPQHF; cdr3_nt: TGTGCCAGTAGTATAGAGGGAACAAGGAATCAGCCCCAGCATTTT